There are a few counts of the clone carrying this T cell receptor beta chain. Profiling relied on immunoSEQ multiplex PCR, and the TCRdb table lists in-frame clones only, not all of them. The sample carries some 80,000 clones, 84% recorded once. The data were taken from a study of blood T cell repertoires in COVID-19. Sequencing used peripheral blood. The clonotype originates from a man aged 50 to 59 with acute or convalescent COVID-19.

CDR3 sequence (DNA): TGTGCCATCAGTGAGGCCTCTAGCGGGAGCTACGAGCAGTACTTC. This codes for CAISEASSGSYEQYF. The genes are TRBV10-3 and TRBJ2-7; the match to TRBD2 covers 10 bases. V gave up 2 bases and J gave up 3 bases; unmatched junction bases: 4. The CDR3 consists of 15 residues. Germline CDR1 reads ENHRY; CDR2 reads SYGVKD.